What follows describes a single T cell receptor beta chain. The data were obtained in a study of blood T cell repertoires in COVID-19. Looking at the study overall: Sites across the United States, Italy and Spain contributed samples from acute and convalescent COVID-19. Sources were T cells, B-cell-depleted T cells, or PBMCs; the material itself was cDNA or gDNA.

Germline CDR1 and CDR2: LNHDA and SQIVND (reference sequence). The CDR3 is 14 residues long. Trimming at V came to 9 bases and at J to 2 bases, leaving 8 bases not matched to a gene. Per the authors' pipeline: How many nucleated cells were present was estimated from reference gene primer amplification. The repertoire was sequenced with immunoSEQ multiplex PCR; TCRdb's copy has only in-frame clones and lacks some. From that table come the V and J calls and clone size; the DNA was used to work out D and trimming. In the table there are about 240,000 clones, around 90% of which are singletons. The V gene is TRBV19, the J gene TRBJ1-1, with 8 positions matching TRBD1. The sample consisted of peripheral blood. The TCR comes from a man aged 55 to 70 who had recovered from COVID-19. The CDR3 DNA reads TGTGCCAGCCTCCGACAGGGGATAAACACTGAAGCTTTCTTT. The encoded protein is CASLRQGINTEAFF.